The rows below give T cell receptor beta chains drawn from one sample of a study of shared clonotypes between healthy human individuals. Generated by immunoSEQ multiplex PCR, the TCRdb table keeps only in-frame clones and is missing some. The sample includes under 750,000 clones, 72% seen only once; the top ten take more than 1.5%. Sample: memory CD4+ T cells sorted from blood. These receptors were obtained from a woman aged 25 to 39 in good health. Both conserved end residues are part of each CDR3. A D gene is named only where the DNA matches it firmly. Size values are once, few and many counts, or a class for expanded clones, and some rows have none.

v_call	clone_size	d_call	j_call	cdr3_nt	cdr3_aa
TRBV5-5	many	TRBD1	TRBJ2-7	TGTGCCAGCAGATCGTTACCGGGACAGGTAGCGGACTTC	CASRSLPGQVADF
TRBV13	.	TRBD2	TRBJ2-1	TGTGCCAGCAGCTTGCCTAGCGGGAGCCCTGAGCAGTTCTTC	CASSLPSGSPEQFF
TRBV2	.	TRBD2	TRBJ2-3	TGTGCCAGGTCCGGGGCTAGCGGGACATATACGCAGTATTTT	CARSGASGTYTQYF
TRBV28	.	.	TRBJ1-1	TGTGCCAGTATTCCGGACGGGGGGGACACTGAAGCTTTCTTT	CASIPDGGDTEAFF
TRBV7-2	few	TRBD2	TRBJ2-1	TGTGCCAGCAGCTTGAGGTTATTGACTAGCGGCCCCTCCTACAATGAGCAGTTCTTC	CASSLRLLTSGPSYNEQFF
TRBV30	.	TRBD1	TRBJ1-1	TGTGCCTGGGGCCAACAGGGGGCGAACACTGAAGCTTTCTTT	CAWGQQGANTEAFF
TRBV19	once	.	TRBJ1-1	TGTGCCAGTAGTATAAGTCTGGGGGCTGAAGCTTTCTTT	CASSISLGAEAFF
TRBV18	.	TRBD2	TRBJ2-7	TGTGCCAGCTCACCACTGGGACTAGCCCACGAGCAGTACTTC	CASSPLGLAHEQYF
TRBV5-1	.	TRBD1	TRBJ1-2	TGCGCCAGCAGCTTGGACGAAGGGGGCCGGTATGGCTACACCTTC	CASSLDEGGRYGYTF
TRBV7-3	.	.	TRBJ1-5	TGTGCCAGCAGCCAGGATGGGTACTACAATCAGCCCCAGCATTTT	CASSQDGYYNQPQHF
TRBV28	.	.	TRBJ1-4	TGTGCCAGCAGTCCCCAAGTAATAACTAATGAAAAACTGTTTTTT	CASSPQVITNEKLFF
TRBV6-5	.	TRBD2	TRBJ2-1	TGTGCCAGCACCCCGAGCGGGAGCTCCTACAATGAGCAGTTCTTC	CASTPSGSSYNEQFF
TRBV28	few	TRBD2	TRBJ2-3	TGTGCCAGCAGTTTAGCGGGAGTCACCGATACGCAGTATTTT	CASSLAGVTDTQYF
TRBV28	once	.	TRBJ1-5	TGTGCCAGCAGCCCTCAAGGGAGTTTTGGGGCTAATCAGCCCCAGCATTTT	CASSPQGSFGANQPQHF
TRBV30	.	.	TRBJ2-2	TGTGCCTGGAGTCTCAATACCGGGGAGCTGTTTTTT	CAWSLNTGELFF
TRBV19	.	TRBD2	TRBJ2-7	TGTGCCAGTAGCAGGTGGACTAGCGGCGTTTACGAGCAGTACTTC	CASSRWTSGVYEQYF
TRBV6-6	.	.	TRBJ1-1	TGTGCCAGCAGTCCACTCCGAACAGTTGAAGCTTTCTTT	CASSPLRTVEAFF
TRBV28	.	.	TRBJ2-2	TGTGCCAGCAGTTTAAAGCTAGCCGGGGAGCTGTTTTTT	CASSLKLAGELFF
TRBV11-2	.	TRBD2	TRBJ2-7	TGTGCCAGCAGCCCGGGGGCTAGCGGGTCCTACGAGCAGTACTTC	CASSPGASGSYEQYF
TRBV5-1	.	.	TRBJ1-4	TGCGCCAGCAGCTTGGAGGCAGGGGTGATTTGGAATGAAAAACTGTTTTTT	CASSLEAGVIWNEKLFF
TRBV7-9	many	.	TRBJ1-4	TGTGCCAGCAATGGGGTAGAGGGCGAAAAACTGTTTTTT	CASNGVEGEKLFF
TRBV19	.	TRBD1	TRBJ1-5	TGTGCCAGTACCGGGACAGGAATAGGCAATCAGCCCCAGCATTTT	CASTGTGIGNQPQHF
TRBV28	.	.	TRBJ1-6	TGTGCCAGCAGAACTCAGCCTACTAATTCACCCCTCCACTTT	CASRTQPTNSPLHF
TRBV7-8	.	TRBD1	TRBJ2-2	TGTGCCAGCAGAAGGACAGGTTCGAACACCGGGGAGCTGTTTTTT	CASRRTGSNTGELFF
TRBV7-2	.	.	TRBJ2-2	TGTGCCAGCAGCTTAAGACGGAGGGGTTCGAACACCGGGGAGCTGTTTTTT	CASSLRRRGSNTGELFF
TRBV27	once	TRBD1	TRBJ1-2	TGTGCCAGCAGCAAGACAGGGGGCAATGGCTACACCTTC	CASSKTGGNGYTF
TRBV25-1	.	TRBD1	TRBJ1-5	TGTGCCAGCAGCGGACAGGACAATCAGCCCCAGCATTTT	CASSGQDNQPQHF
TRBV11-2	.	.	TRBJ2-7	TGTGCCAGCAGCAAACAGGGTCCCCCACGGGGCGAGCAGTACTTC	CASSKQGPPRGEQYF
TRBV18	.	.	TRBJ2-3	TGTGCCAGCTCACCAAGCGGAACCAGCACAGATACGCAGTATTTT	CASSPSGTSTDTQYF
TRBV27	.	TRBD1	TRBJ2-6	TGTGCCAGCAGTTTATCGTGGGACAGGAGTTACTCTGGGGCCAACGTCCTGACTTTC	CASSLSWDRSYSGANVLTF
TRBV7-9	.	.	TRBJ1-2	TGTGCCAGCTCTTTAGGAATGCTCCCCGCCTACACCTTC	CASSLGMLPAYTF
TRBV11-2	.	TRBD1	TRBJ2-1	TGTGCCAGCAGCTTAGAGGCCGGGACAGGATATAATGAGCAGTTCTTC	CASSLEAGTGYNEQFF
TRBV11-2	few	.	TRBJ2-1	TGTGCCAGCAGCTTATCCGGGGGTAATGAGCAGTTCTTC	CASSLSGGNEQFF